This TCR beta chain was documented in a study of regulatory T cells in long-lasting Graves disease. HTBI primers from iRepertoire and Arm-PCR of CDR3 regions yielded the TCR beta libraries. One entry per CDR3 protein results from TCRdb running MiXCR on the multiplex PCR reads. The sample lists 400,000 to 500,000 distinct CDR3 sequences, roughly 20% occurring once. Documented time point: persistent/refractory GD, antithyroid drugs over 5 years with positive TRAb. From RNA extracted from PBMCs, the TCR library was made. It was by American Thyroid Association guidelines that Graves' disease was diagnosed. In this cohort, patients came from an endocrinology department located in Xi'an, China. Study-level findings and limits: It was in persistent disease that TRBV28, TRBJ1-2 and TRBJ2-5 were favored. The number of shared public clonotypes was higher in persistent patients (2,741) than new patients (966).

This clonotype was counted many times. Its antigen is unidentified. This CDR3 is built from 13 residues. Per germline, CDR1 SQVTM and CDR2 ANQGSEA. With V trimmed by 6 bases and J by 6 bases, 11 bases remained unmatched. V is TRBV29-1 and J is TRBJ2-7; 7 positions agree with TRBD1. The receptor was isolated from a female donor with Graves disease. Source: peripheral blood mononuclear cells (PBMCs), taken when the disease was refractory, from a patient treated with antithyroid drugs. The CDR3 region has the DNA TGCAGCGTCTCTGTGACAGGGTTGACCGAGCAGTACTTC. Translation: CSVSVTGLTEQYF.